This T cell receptor beta chain is drawn from a study of shared clonotypes between healthy human individuals. Study-wide results and caveats: It was observed that roughly 5.4% of naive CD4 clonotypes were shared across several donors. All-four-donor shared clonotypes had higher generation probabilities than non-shared clonotypes did.

Memory CD4+ cells were the fraction left after CD45RA+ naive selection. When replicate PCRs were run on sorted subsets, they used about 220 ng DNA, about 30,000 T cell genomes. Clones were sequenced by immunoSEQ multiplex PCR, and TCRdb holds only the in-frame ones, with some missing. The sample yields 150,000 to 200,000 clones, 66% seen once. Points on this clone: Its antigen is still unknown.

Material: memory CD4+ T cells sorted from blood. Subset here: CD45RA-negative fraction. This sequence was found in a man aged 25-45 years in good health.

The CDR3 loop is CASSPGRAGATEAFF. As DNA, the CDR3 is TGTGCCAGCAGCCCCGGGAGGGCAGGTGCCACTGAAGCTTTCTTT. J is TRBJ1-1 and V is TRBV11-2; unclear D gene. This CDR3 region has 15 residues. V was clipped by 5 bases and J by 4 bases, with 17 bases between them. The germline gives CDR1 SGHAT, CDR2 FQNNGV.